Here is one T cell receptor beta chain with its context. This entry comes from a study of Ad26.COV2.S vaccination and SARS-CoV-2 variants. Generated by immunoSEQ multiplex PCR, the TCRdb table keeps only in-frame clones and is missing some. This table has 500,000 or so clones, around 88% appearing once. The sample's treatment: some 19 received Ad26.COV2.S at low or high dose, single or two shots; 5 received placebo; per-sample allocation not given. Collection of samples fell on day 63 after the first vaccine or placebo injection. Vaccine was an Ad26 vector expressing Wuhan-strain SARS-CoV-2 spike. The CDR3 is made up of 15 amino acids. CDR1 and CDR2 (germline): MNHEY, SVGEGT. V was trimmed by 7 bases and J by 0 bases, leaving 13 bases between them.

The sample consisted of peripheral blood, taken in a trial of Ad26.COV2.S vaccine versus placebo. The receptor was isolated from a person between 18 and 65 years old who received the Ad26.COV2.S COVID-19 vaccine or a placebo. V is TRBV6-2 or TRBV6-3 and J is TRBJ1-3; possible D gene TRBD1, 6 bases. The DNA for the CDR3 is TGTGCCAGCACCCCGGGGGACAACTCTGGAAACACCATATATTTT. Translation gives CASTPGDNSGNTIYF.